A single sample gave rise to the 28 T cell receptor beta chains below, sequenced in a study of blood T cell repertoires in COVID-19. Assay used: immunoSEQ multiplex PCR; TCRdb lists only in-frame clones, some missing. The top ten clones hold more than 2% of a sample with about 87,000 clones, under 85% of them seen once. Sequenced input: peripheral blood. The source is a woman in her seventies with acute or convalescent COVID-19.

In DNA, the CDR3 is TGTGCCAGCAGTCCCCTAGGAGGGATGCATCAGCCCCAGCATTTT. This sequence encodes CASSPLGGMHQPQHF. This chain uses TRBV6-5 with TRBJ1-5; D is ambiguous. The CDR3 runs 15 residues. CDR1 is MNHEY, CDR2 SVGAGI, per germline. V lost 5 bases and J lost 5, with 16 bases in between.

The chain employs TRBV9 and TRBJ1-1; D is ambiguous. V was pared by 4 bases and J by 11 bases, with 21 bases between. Per germline, CDR1 SGDLS and CDR2 YYNGEE. The CDR3 runs 14 residues. DNA for the CDR3: TGTGCCAGCAGCACTAATACCGGCCCCTCGAGGGCTTTCTTT. Its translation is CASSTNTGPSRAFF.

The chain uses TRBV24-1 and TRBJ2-3; 10 bases map to TRBD1. J lost 2 bases, V lost 1 base, and 5 bases had no gene match. This CDR3 contains 17 residues. CDR1 is KGHDR, CDR2 SFDVKD, per germline. The CDR3 protein is CATSDFLGQGNTDTQYF. As DNA, the CDR3 is TGTGCCACCAGTGATTTTTTGGGACAGGGGAACACAGATACGCAGTATTTT.

The chain joins TRBV19 to TRBJ1-1; D might be TRBD1 (5 bases). Germline CDR1 reads LNHDA; CDR2 reads SQIVND (reference sequence). This CDR3 has 16 residues. Trimming pared 6 bases from V and 6 bases from J, leaving 23 bases between. The CDR3 here is CASRAGELGRGSEAFF. DNA for the CDR3: TGTGCCAGTAGAGCCGGGGAGCTCGGGCGGGGGTCTGAAGCTTTCTTT.

The rearrangement uses TRBV19 and TRBJ1-6; 7 positions match TRBD1. J lost 10 bases, V lost 3 bases, and 12 bases had no gene match. The CDR3 covers 16 residues. Germline V gene lookup returns CDR1 LNHDA and CDR2 SQIVND (reference sequence). The CDR3 sequence is CASSMPRGQGGSPLHF. The CDR3 bases are TGTGCCAGTAGTATGCCTAGAGGCCAGGGGGGATCACCCCTCCACTTT.

The table lists this clone with a few counts. Other DNA variants within this sample encode the same CDR3. V gene TRBV5-1 combines with J gene TRBJ2-1, with D maybe TRBD1 (5 bases). Per germline, CDR1 SGHRS and CDR2 YFSETQ. The CDR3 loop spans 15 amino acids. The V end lost 2 bases, the J end lost 0 bases, and 9 bases lay between the germline ends. CDR3 loop: CASSLTGSSYNEQFF. The CDR3 region has the DNA TGCGCCAGCAGCTTAACAGGCAGCTCCTACAATGAGCAGTTCTTC.

This clone was counted a single time. The chain recombines TRBV5-1 with TRBJ1-1; perhaps TRBD1 as D (5 bases). The ends were cut back, 2 bases at V and 5 bases at J, with 13 bases in the middle. The CDR3 is 14 amino acids. The V gene's germline CDR1 is SGHRS and CDR2 YFSETQ. The CDR3 protein is CASSFTMGGTEAFF. The CDR3 region has the DNA TGCGCCAGCAGCTTTACCATGGGGGGAACTGAAGCTTTCTTT.

The gene calls are TRBV11-3 and TRBJ2-1; TRBD2 matches at 8 bases. Unmatched junction bases numbered 13, after V lost 8 bases and J lost 4 bases. The CDR3 has 16 residues. CDR1 is SGHNT and CDR2 is YENEEA in the germline V gene. The CDR3 DNA reads as TGTGCCAGCTCGTCCTCCGGGACTAGAAGTTACAATGAGCAGTTCTTC. It specifies CASSSSGTRSYNEQFF.

The chain couples TRBV19 to TRBJ2-1; D possibly corresponds to TRBD1 (5 bases). The V gene's germline CDR1 is LNHDA and CDR2 SQIVND (reference sequence). The V end lost 4 bases, the J end lost 7 bases, and 8 bases lay between the germline ends. The CDR3 is 12 residues long. In DNA form, the CDR3 reads TGTGCCAGTAGTAGACAGTCAAATGAGCAGTTCTTC. As protein: CASSRQSNEQFF.

The rearrangement uses TRBV6-4 and TRBJ1-1; D perhaps matches TRBD1 (6 bases). This CDR3 comprises 13 residues. The germline CDR1 and CDR2 sequences are MRHNA and SNTAGT. V shed 5 bases and J shed 4 bases, with 11 bases lying between them. As DNA, the CDR3 is TGTGCCAGCAGTACACAGGGCGGCACTGAAGCTTTCTTT. Amino acids: CASSTQGGTEAFF.

The V call is TRBV6-5, the J call TRBJ2-7, with 9 bases that match TRBD1. V lost 6 bases and J lost 6; bases outside the gene matches: 6. Looked up from germline, CDR1 is MNHEY and CDR2 is SVGAGI. The CDR3 is 13 residues long. Here the CDR3 DNA reads TGTGCCAGCAGATCCGACAGGGGGTCCGAGCAGTACTTC. It codes for CASRSDRGSEQYF.

This chain links TRBV7-9 with TRBJ2-1; 14 bases fit TRBD2. Germline V lookup: CDR1 SEHNR, CDR2 FQNEAQ (reference sequence). With 3 bases clipped from V and 8 bases from J, the junction kept 6 bases outside the gene matches. This CDR3 is 16 amino acids long. In DNA, the CDR3 is TGTGCCAGCAGCTTTGGACTAGCGGGGGGAATCGATGAGCAGTTCTTC. The encoded protein is CASSFGLAGGIDEQFF.

The chain is built from TRBV5-5 and TRBJ2-1, with 8 bases that match TRBD1. The ends lost 6 bases at V and 7 bases at J; junction bases unmatched: 6. The CDR3 length is 13 residues. Germline values: CDR1 SGHKS, CDR2 YYEKEE (reference sequence). This CDR3 reads CASMRTGLNEQFF. CDR3 sequence (DNA): TGTGCCAGCATGAGGACAGGGTTGAATGAGCAGTTCTTC.

As DNA, the CDR3 is TGTGCCAGTAGTATAGATCTATGGCAGGGCACCATATATTTT. It codes for CASSIDLWQGTIYF. The chain has TRBV19 and TRBJ1-3; tentative D call: TRBD1 (5 bases). Trimming shortened V by 0 bases and J by 9 bases, and 12 bases separated the two germline ends. The germline V gene has CDR1 LNHDA and CDR2 SQIVND (reference sequence). This CDR3 spans 14 amino acids.

The table lists this clone with a few counts. V and J are TRBV9 and TRBJ2-1, with TRBD2 identical over 15 bases. The CDR3 consists of 16 residues. From germline, CDR1 is SGDLS and CDR2 YYNGEE. V was pared by 4 bases and J by 10 bases, with 9 bases of the junction left unmatched. CDR3 loop: CASSSRTSGGADEQFF. CDR3 DNA sequence: TGTGCCAGCAGCTCACGGACTAGCGGGGGGGCGGACGAGCAGTTCTTC.

Note on this clone: A read error may produce the germline difference seen at one junction end. The CDR3 loop reads CASSPKGQETRQDF. The DNA for the CDR3 is TGTGCCAGCAGCCCTAAAGGACAGGAAACCCGCCAGGACTTT. This chain connects TRBV5-6 to TRBJ1-5; 7 bases align to TRBD1. This CDR3 spans 14 amino acids. In germline, CDR1 is SGHDT, CDR2 YYEEEE.

V is TRBV7-9 and J is TRBJ1-5; TRBD1 matches at 8 bases. Germline assignment: CDR1 SEHNR and CDR2 FQNEAQ (reference sequence). The CDR3 is 14 amino acids. V dropped 5 bases and J dropped 1; count of bases not matched to a gene: 1. CDR3 sequence: CASSRQGSNQPQHF. The CDR3 DNA follows: TGTGCCAGCAGCCGACAGGGGAGCAATCAGCCCCAGCATTTT.

The chain employs TRBV27 and TRBJ1-4, with TRBD1 as a possible D gene (5 bases). The CDR3 loop spans 15 amino acids. Deletions cut 5 bases from V and 8 bases from J, with 18 bases between. CDR1 and CDR2 from the germline V gene are MNHEY and SMNVEV (reference sequence). The CDR3 sequence: CASSLGWGVDEKLFF. CDR3 in DNA: TGTGCCAGCAGTCTGGGGTGGGGGGTGGACGAAAAACTGTTTTTT.

The genes are TRBV20-1 and TRBJ2-7; D perhaps matches TRBD1 (6 bases). Germline V gives CDR1 DFQATT, CDR2 SNEGSKA (reference sequence). Trimming cost V 5 bases and J 2 bases, with 7 bases left between them. CDR3 length equals 11 residues. The CDR3 DNA reads TGCAGTGCTCCAGGGGCCTACGAGCAGTACTTC. Residues: CSAPGAYEQYF.

This clone has a handful of counts. The J gene is TRBJ2-7, the V gene TRBV9; TRBD2 agrees at 9 bases. This CDR3 spans 15 amino acids. The trim removed 3 bases at V and 1 base at J, leaving 5 bases unmatched. Per the germline V gene, CDR1 is SGDLS and CDR2 is YYNGEE. CDR3 residues: CASSGSGGPSYEQYF. In DNA, the CDR3 is TGTGCCAGCAGCGGGAGCGGGGGGCCTTCCTACGAGCAGTACTTC. Variable domain in full (rest from reference TRBV9 and TRBJ2-7): DSGVTQTPKHLITATGQRVTLRCSPRSGDLSVYWYQQSLDQGLQFLIQYYNGEERAKGNILERFSAQQFPDLHSELNLSSLELGDSALYFCASSGSGGPSYEQYFGPGTRLTVT.

This chain connects TRBV5-6 to TRBJ1-1; TRBD1 aligns across 9 bases. There are 16 residues in the CDR3. V dropped 4 bases and J dropped 5; count of bases not matched to a gene: 12. Germline loops: CDR1 SGHDT, CDR2 YYEEEE. The CDR3 nucleotides read TGTGCCAGCAGCGCCGGGACAGGGCGAGGATGGACTGAAGCTTTCTTT. Amino acids: CASSAGTGRGWTEAFF.

This chain joins TRBV9 and TRBJ2-5, with TRBD2 matching over 8 bases. Unmatched junction bases numbered 0, after V lost 0 bases and J lost 5 bases. The germline V gene has CDR1 SGDLS and CDR2 YYNGEE. CDR3 length equals 13 residues. The DNA of the CDR3 is TGTGCCAGCAGCGTAGGACTAGCGGAGACCCAGTACTTC. Its protein product is CASSVGLAETQYF.

This chain joins TRBV18 and TRBJ1-2, with no clear D. Trimming pared 5 bases from V and 6 bases from J, leaving 13 bases between. Germline V gives CDR1 KGHSH, CDR2 LQKENI. The CDR3 totals 13 residues. CDR3 in amino acids: CASSVSSRDGYTF. In nucleotides, the CDR3 is TGTGCCAGCTCAGTCTCCTCGAGGGATGGCTACACCTTC.

The gene calls are TRBV11-3 and TRBJ1-3; D might be TRBD1 (5 bases). Germline V gives CDR1 SGHNT, CDR2 YENEEA. The germline V and J ends were trimmed by 6 bases and 0 bases, with 6 bases remaining between them. This CDR3 is built from 13 residues. The CDR3 loop reads CASRDSSGNTIYF. CDR3 nucleotide sequence: TGTGCCAGCAGAGACAGCTCTGGAAACACCATATATTTT.

CDR3 DNA: TGTGCCATCAGTGAGTCGAAAGGCCAGCGGGGGGTCTACGAGCAGTACTTC. Protein product: CAISESKGQRGVYEQYF. The chain couples TRBV10-3 to TRBJ2-7; 9 bases fit TRBD2. J lost 3 bases, V lost 0 bases, and 9 bases had no gene match. The V gene's germline CDR1 is ENHRY and CDR2 SYGVKD. The CDR3 length is 17 residues.

The chain has TRBV4-1 and TRBJ2-5; D unclear. The CDR3 length is 14 residues. Trimming pared 0 bases from V and 8 bases from J, leaving 13 bases between. Germline CDR1 and CDR2: MGHRA and YSYEKL. The CDR3 is CASSQEYGERTQYF. CDR3 nucleotides: TGCGCCAGCAGCCAAGAGTACGGAGAGAGAACCCAGTACTTC.

This rearrangement joins TRBV6-5 to TRBJ2-7, with a tentative D call TRBD1 (6 bases). The CDR3 consists of 15 residues. V was cut by 3 bases and J by 3 bases, with 15 bases left in between. Germline V lookup: CDR1 MNHEY, CDR2 SVGAGI. The CDR3 reads CASSYWGTRSYEQYF. The CDR3 DNA reads as TGTGCCAGCAGTTATTGGGGGACAAGGAGCTACGAGCAGTACTTC.

The chain links TRBV27 to TRBJ1-2; 7 nucleotides align to TRBD1. CDR3 size: 15 residues. Germline V gene sequence: CDR1 MNHEY, CDR2 SMNVEV (reference sequence). V shed 5 bases and J 7 bases; nucleotides not matched to a gene: 13. DNA of the CDR3: TGTGCCAGCAGTCGGGGGGGGAGGGACAGTCTTGGCTACACCTTC. Its protein product is CASSRGGRDSLGYTF.